Reported below is one T cell receptor beta chain. V gave up 2 bases and J gave up 4 bases; unmatched junction bases: 10. CDR3 length equals 16 residues. Germline CDR1 reads SGDLS; CDR2 reads YYNGEE. In the original workflow: Cell counts per sample came from amplifying reference gene primers. The method was immunoSEQ multiplex PCR; TCRdb's version includes in-frame clones alone and lacks a portion of them. The D gene and trimming were derived from the DNA, and the V and J assignments and clone size from that table. The sample gives 300,000 to 450,000 clones, around 85% of which show up once; roughly 3.6% is in the top ten. This record belongs to a study of blood T cell repertoires in COVID-19. Study summary: Sites in the United States, Italy and Spain provided acute and convalescent COVID-19 samples. In each case, the material was cDNA or gDNA derived from T cells, B-cell-depleted T cells, or PBMCs.

The material sequenced was peripheral blood. The clonotype was recovered from a woman aged 18-29 years with acute or convalescent COVID-19. The chain is built from TRBV9 and TRBJ1-2; TRBD1 agrees at 8 bases. Here the CDR3 reads CASSVGGQGSSYGYTF. The CDR3 bases are TGTGCCAGCAGCGTGGGAGGACAGGGAAGTTCCTATGGCTACACCTTC. Based on the CDR3 plus reference TRBV9 and TRBJ1-2, the full variable domain is DSGVTQTPKHLITATGQRVTLRCSPRSGDLSVYWYQQSLDQGLQFLIQYYNGEERAKGNILERFSAQQFPDLHSELNLSSLELGDSALYFCASSVGGQGSSYGYTFGSGTRLTVV.